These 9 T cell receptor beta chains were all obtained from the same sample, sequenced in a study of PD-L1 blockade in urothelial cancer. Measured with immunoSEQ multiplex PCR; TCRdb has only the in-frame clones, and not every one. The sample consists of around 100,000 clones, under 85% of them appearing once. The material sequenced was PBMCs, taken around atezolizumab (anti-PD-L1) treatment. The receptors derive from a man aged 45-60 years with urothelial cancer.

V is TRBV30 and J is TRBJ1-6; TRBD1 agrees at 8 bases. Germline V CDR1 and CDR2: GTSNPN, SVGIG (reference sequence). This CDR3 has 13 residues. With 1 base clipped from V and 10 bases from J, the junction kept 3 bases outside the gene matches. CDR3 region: CAWSATGGSPLHF. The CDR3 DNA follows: TGTGCCTGGAGTGCTACAGGGGGATCACCCCTCCACTTT.

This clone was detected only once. For the CDR3, the DNA is TGTGCCAGTAAGACAGGGAACACTGAAGCTTTCTTT. Protein: CASKTGNTEAFF. This chain uses TRBV19 with TRBJ1-1; possible D gene TRBD1, 6 bases. The CDR3 is 12 residues long. Germline CDR1 and CDR2: LNHDA and SQIVND (reference sequence). The V gene lost 7 bases and the J gene lost 1 base, with 7 bases spanning the gap.

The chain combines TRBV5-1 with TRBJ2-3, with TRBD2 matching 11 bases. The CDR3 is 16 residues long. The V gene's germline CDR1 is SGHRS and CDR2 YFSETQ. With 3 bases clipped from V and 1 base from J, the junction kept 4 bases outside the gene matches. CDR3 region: CASSSTSGRGTDTQYF. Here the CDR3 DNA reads TGCGCCAGCAGCTCTACTAGCGGGAGAGGCACAGATACGCAGTATTTT.

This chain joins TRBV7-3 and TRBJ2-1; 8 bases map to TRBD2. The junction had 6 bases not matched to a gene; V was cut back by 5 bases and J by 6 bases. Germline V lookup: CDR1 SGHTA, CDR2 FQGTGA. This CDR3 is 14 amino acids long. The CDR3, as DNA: TGTGCCAGCAGCCGGGGGGGTAGCAGCAATGAGCAGTTCTTC. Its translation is CASSRGGSSNEQFF. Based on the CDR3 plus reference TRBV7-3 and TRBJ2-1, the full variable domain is GAGVSQTPSNKVTEKGKYVELRCDPISGHTALYWYRQSLGQGPEFLIYFQGTGAADDSGLPNDRFFAVRPEGSVSTLKIQRTERGDSAVYLCASSRGGSSNEQFFGPGTRLTVL.

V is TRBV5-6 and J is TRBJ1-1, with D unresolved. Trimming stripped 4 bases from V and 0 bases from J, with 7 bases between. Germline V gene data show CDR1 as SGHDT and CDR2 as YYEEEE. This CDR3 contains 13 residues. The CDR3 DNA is TGTGCCAGCAGCACCAGAATGAACACTGAAGCTTTCTTT. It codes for CASSTRMNTEAFF.

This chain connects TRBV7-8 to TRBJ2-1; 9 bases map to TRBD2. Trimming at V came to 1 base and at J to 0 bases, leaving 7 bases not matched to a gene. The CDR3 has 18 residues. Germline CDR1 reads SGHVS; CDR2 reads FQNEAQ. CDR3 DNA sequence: TGTGCCAGCAGCTTAGGGTCTAGCGGGAAAAGCTCCTACAATGAGCAGTTCTTC. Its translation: CASSLGSSGKSSYNEQFF.

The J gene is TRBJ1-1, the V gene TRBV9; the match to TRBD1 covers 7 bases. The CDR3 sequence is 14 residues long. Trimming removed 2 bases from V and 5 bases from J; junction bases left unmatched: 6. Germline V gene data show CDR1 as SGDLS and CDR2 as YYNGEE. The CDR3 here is CASSVLTGDTEAFF. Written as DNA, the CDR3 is TGTGCCAGCAGCGTTCTCACAGGGGATACTGAAGCTTTCTTT.

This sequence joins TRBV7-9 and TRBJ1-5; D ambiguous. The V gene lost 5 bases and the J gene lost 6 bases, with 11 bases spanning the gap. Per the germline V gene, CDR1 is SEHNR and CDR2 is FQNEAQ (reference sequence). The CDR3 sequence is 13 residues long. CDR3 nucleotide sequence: TGTGCCAGCAGCCTCAACGGCGGTCAGCCCCAGCATTTT. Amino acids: CASSLNGGQPQHF.

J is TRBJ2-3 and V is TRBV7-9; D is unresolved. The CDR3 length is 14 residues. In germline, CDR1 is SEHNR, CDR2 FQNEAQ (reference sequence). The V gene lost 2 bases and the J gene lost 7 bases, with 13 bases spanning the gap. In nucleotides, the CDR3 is TGTGCCAGCAGCTTATCCGAAGCACAGAATACGCAGTATTTT. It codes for CASSLSEAQNTQYF. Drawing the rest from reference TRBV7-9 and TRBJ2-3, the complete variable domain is DTGVSQNPRHKITKRGQNVTFRCDPISEHNRLYWYRQTLGQGPEFLTYFQNEAQLEKSRLLSDRFSAERPKGSFSTLEIQRTEQGDSAMYLCASSLSEAQNTQYFGPGTRLTVL.